These T cell receptor beta chains were read from a single sample in a study of T cell repertoires in cytomegalovirus infection. One entry per CDR3 protein results from TCRdb running MiXCR on the reads. The table includes around 450,000 distinct CDR3 sequences, approximately 32% detected once. The specimen was PBMCs. The receptors here all came from a human donor in good health (CMV status not recorded). Some clones in this sample may be carry-over from other donors' samples. CDR3s include the opening cysteine and the closing phenylalanine or tryptophan. D genes are given only for firm matches. The size field is filled for only some rows; it gives once, few, many or a size class.

TRBV19,few,TRBJ1-2,-,TGTGCCAGTAGTATAGATCGGACGGTGGCAGGCTATGGCTACACCTTC,CASSIDRTVAGYGYTF
TRBV11-2,-,TRBJ2-1,TRBD2,TGTGCCAGCAGCTTTAGGACTAGCGTTAACAATGAGCAGTTCTTC,CASSFRTSVNNEQFF
TRBV7-6,many,TRBJ1-6,TRBD1,TGTGCCAGCAGCTCGGGACAGCATAATTCACCCCTCCACTTT,CASSSGQHNSPLHF
TRBV20-1,few,TRBJ2-7,-,TGCAGTGCTAGAGATTCCGCAGGCCTGAGCTCCTACGAGCAGTACTTC,CSARDSAGLSSYEQYF
TRBV4-1,-,TRBJ1-2,-,TGCGCCTGCAGCCAAGCGACGGGGAACTATGGCTACACCTTC,CACSQATGNYGYTF
TRBV19,-,TRBJ2-2,TRBD2,TGTGCCAGTACCTCTAGCGGGGGAAACACCGGGGAGCTGTTTTTT,CASTSSGGNTGELFF
TRBV7-2,few,TRBJ2-3,-,TGTGCCAGCAGCCGAGACTGGACCCTAGACACAGATACGCAGTATTTT,CASSRDWTLDTDTQYF
TRBV25-1,-,TRBJ2-6,TRBD2,TGTGCCAGCAGTAAACGGGGGGGCTCTGGGGCCAACGTCCTGACTTTC,CASSKRGGSGANVLTF
TRBV12-3/TRBV12-4,-,TRBJ1-5,-,TGTGCCAGCAGTGATGGACAGAATCAGCCCCAGCATTTT,CASSDGQNQPQHF
TRBV6-6,-,TRBJ2-3,TRBD1,TGTGCCAGCAGTTACCCCACCCCTCGGGACAGGGAAGGAGATACGCAGTATTTT,CASSYPTPRDREGDTQYF
TRBV19,-,TRBJ1-2,-,TGTGCCAGCAGGAAAGCCGGGTCGGAGAGCTACACCTTC,CASRKAGSESYTF
TRBV4-1,few,TRBJ2-2,-,TGCGCCAGCAGCCAAGACCCCGGGGAGCTGTTTTTT,CASSQDPGELFF
TRBV7-8,many,TRBJ1-5,-,TGTGCCAGCAGCCTGAGCGATGGGCTCCAGCCCCAGCATTTT,CASSLSDGLQPQHF
TRBV5-5,-,TRBJ2-3,TRBD1,TGTGCCAGCAGCACAGGGGTGCGCACAGATCCGCAGTATTTT,CASSTGVRTDPQYF
TRBV10-3,few,TRBJ2-1,-,TGTGCCATCAAAGGCGGCCCCTCGGACAATGAGCAGTTCTTC,CAIKGGPSDNEQFF
TRBV25-1,-,TRBJ1-6,TRBD1,TGTGCCAGCAGTATGACAGGGGGATCTTATTCACCCCTCCACTTT,CASSMTGGSYSPLHF
TRBV6-6,-,TRBJ2-1,TRBD1,TGTGCCAGCGACCGGACAGGGAGTTATCATGAGCAGTTCTTC,CASDRTGSYHEQFF
TRBV10-3,few,TRBJ1-1,-,TGTGCCATCAAGGAGGGGTCAGGGAACACTGAAGCTTTCTTT,CAIKEGSGNTEAFF
TRBV19,-,TRBJ1-3,-,TGTGCCAGTAGTCCCCAGGGAGGAGCTGGAAACACCATATATTTT,CASSPQGGAGNTIYF
TRBV5-1,-,TRBJ1-1,-,TGCGCCAGCAGCTTGGATGTTGGTGGTAGGAACACTGAAGCTTTCTTT,CASSLDVGGRNTEAFF
TRBV7-9,-,TRBJ2-2,-,TGTGCCAGCAGCACCGCCGGGGGCCGAATCACCGGGGAGCTGTTTTTT,CASSTAGGRITGELFF
TRBV18,-,TRBJ2-1,-,TGTGCCAGCTCACCGCTCTCCGGGGGCGGCGAGCAGTTCTTC,CASSPLSGGGEQFF
TRBV5-6,-,TRBJ2-1,-,TGTGCCAGCAGCAGTCGAGACAGCGAGCAGTTCTTC,CASSSRDSEQFF
TRBV20-1,few,TRBJ1-2,-,TGCAGTGCTAGAGGGGGCACTAGCATTGGGGAAGGCTACACCTTC,CSARGGTSIGEGYTF
TRBV7-9,many,TRBJ1-2,-,TGTGCCAGCACCCCACCATCCCAACTCCTCCTGTATGGCTACACCTTC,CASTPPSQLLLYGYTF
TRBV12-5,-,TRBJ2-2,-,TGTGCTAGTGGTTTGGCCAGCACCGGGGAGCTGGTTTTT,CASGLASTGELVF
TRBV11-2,many,TRBJ1-2,-,TGTGCCAGCAGCACCGGGACAATGAGGAACTATGGCTACACCTTC,CASSTGTMRNYGYTF
TRBV7-6,many,TRBJ1-1,TRBD1,TGTGCCAGCAGCCCCAGGACAGGCCTGGACACTGAAGCTTTCTTT,CASSPRTGLDTEAFF
TRBV19,few,TRBJ1-2,-,TGTGCCAGTAGTATCGGCAACGGCTACACCTTC,CASSIGNGYTF
TRBV7-2,many,TRBJ2-1,TRBD1,TGTGCCAGCAGCTTATCACAGGGGTTCCCCTACAATGAGCAGTTCTTC,CASSLSQGFPYNEQFF
TRBV20-1,-,TRBJ2-7,-,TGCAGTGCTCCCCGACTACAGGGTATCAACGAGCAGTACTTC,CSAPRLQGINEQYF
TRBV20-1,few,TRBJ1-1,-,TGCAGTGCTAGCCCTTGGGGGGGCACGCCGCTCACTGAAGCTTTCTTT,CSASPWGGTPLTEAFF
TRBV20-1,-,TRBJ2-2,-,TGCAGTGCCACGGACTCCTCGAACACCGGGGAGCTGTTTTTT,CSATDSSNTGELFF
TRBV12-3/TRBV12-4,-,TRBJ1-5,-,TGTGCCAGCAGTACCTCTGGGGGGGTAGGTCAGCCCCAGCATTTT,CASSTSGGVGQPQHF
TRBV6-2/TRBV6-3,few,TRBJ2-2,-,TGTGCCAGCAACCGGCGGACTACGAACACCGGGGAGCTGTTTTTT,CASNRRTTNTGELFF